This TCR beta chain was identified in a study of cytomegalovirus exposure and HLA in healthy donors. Study-level results: As was reported, the classifier diagnosed cytomegalovirus status with high specificity and sensitivity. The listing of some 170 TCR beta chains classed them as cytomegalovirus-associated.

Trimming shortened V by 2 bases and J by 4 bases, and 8 bases separated the two germline ends. CDR1 is MNHNY and CDR2 is SVGAGI in the germline V gene (reference sequence). CDR3 length: 13 amino acids. TCRdb's table, derived via immunoSEQ multiplex PCR, lists solely in-frame clones and lacks some. The sample lists fewer than 200,000 clones; 65% to 90% were seen once. As to this clone: Antigen: not known.

The chain is built from TRBV6-6 and TRBJ1-2; D is unclear. Sequencing input: PBMCs. The sequence was obtained from a young woman in good health and CMV-seronegative. The CDR3 loop reads CASSYEVSYGYTF. The CDR3 DNA follows: TGTGCCAGCAGTTACGAGGTGAGCTATGGCTACACCTTC.